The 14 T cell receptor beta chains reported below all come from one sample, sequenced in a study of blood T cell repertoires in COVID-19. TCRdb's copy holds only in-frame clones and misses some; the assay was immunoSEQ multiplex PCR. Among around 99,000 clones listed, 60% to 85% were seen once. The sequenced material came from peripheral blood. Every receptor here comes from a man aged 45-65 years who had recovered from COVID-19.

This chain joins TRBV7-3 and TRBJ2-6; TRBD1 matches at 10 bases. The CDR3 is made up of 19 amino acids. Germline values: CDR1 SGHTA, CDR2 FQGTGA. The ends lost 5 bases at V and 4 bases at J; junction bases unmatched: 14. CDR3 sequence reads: CASSPMTGGPLLGANVLTF. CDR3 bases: TGTGCCAGCAGCCCGATGACAGGGGGCCCACTTCTAGGGGCCAACGTCCTGACTTTC.

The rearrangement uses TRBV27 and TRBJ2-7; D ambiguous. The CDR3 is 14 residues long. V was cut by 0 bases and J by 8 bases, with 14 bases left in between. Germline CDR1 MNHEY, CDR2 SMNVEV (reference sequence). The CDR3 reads CASSLSSTPYKQYF. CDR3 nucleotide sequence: TGTGCCAGCAGTTTATCCTCGACACCGTATAAGCAGTACTTC.

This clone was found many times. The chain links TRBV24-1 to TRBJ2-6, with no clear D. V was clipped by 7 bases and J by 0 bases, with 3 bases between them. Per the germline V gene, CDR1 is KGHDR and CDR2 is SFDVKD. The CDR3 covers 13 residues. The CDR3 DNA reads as TGTGCCACCAGGAGCTCTGGGGCCAACGTCCTGACTTTC. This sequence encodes CATRSSGANVLTF.

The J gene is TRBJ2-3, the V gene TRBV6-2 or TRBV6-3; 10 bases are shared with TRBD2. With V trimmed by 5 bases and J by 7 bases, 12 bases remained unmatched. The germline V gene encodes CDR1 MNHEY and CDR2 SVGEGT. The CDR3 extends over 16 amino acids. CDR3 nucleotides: TGTGCCAGCAGTCGGGGCTCTAGCGGGGGAACGAATACGCAGTATTTT. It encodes CASSRGSSGGTNTQYF.

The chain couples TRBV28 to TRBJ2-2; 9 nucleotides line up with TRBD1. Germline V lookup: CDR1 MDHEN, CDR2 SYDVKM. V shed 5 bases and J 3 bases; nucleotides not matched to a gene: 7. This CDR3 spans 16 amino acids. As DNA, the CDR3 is TGTGCCAGCAGTGATACGGACAGGGGACACACCGGGGAGCTGTTTTTT. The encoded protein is CASSDTDRGHTGELFF.

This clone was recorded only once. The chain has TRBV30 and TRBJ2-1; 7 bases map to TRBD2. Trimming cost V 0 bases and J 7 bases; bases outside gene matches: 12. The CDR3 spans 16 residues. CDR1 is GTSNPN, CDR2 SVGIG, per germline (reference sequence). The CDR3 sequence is CAWSVAPTSNENEQFF. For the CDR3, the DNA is TGTGCCTGGAGTGTAGCCCCGACTAGCAACGAAAATGAGCAGTTCTTC.

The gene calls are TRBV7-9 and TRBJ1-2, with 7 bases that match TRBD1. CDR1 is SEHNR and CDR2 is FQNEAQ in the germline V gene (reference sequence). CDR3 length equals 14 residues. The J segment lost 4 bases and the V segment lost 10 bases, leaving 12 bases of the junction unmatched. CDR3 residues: CATTPSNRGYGYTF. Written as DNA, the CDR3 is TGTGCCACCACTCCCTCGAACAGGGGCTATGGCTACACCTTC.

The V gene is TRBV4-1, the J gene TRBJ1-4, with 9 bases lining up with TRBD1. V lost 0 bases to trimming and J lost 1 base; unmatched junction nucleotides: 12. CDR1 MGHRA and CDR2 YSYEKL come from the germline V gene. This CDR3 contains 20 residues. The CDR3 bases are TGCGCCAGCAGCCAAGACCGGGACAGGGTAAGATTTGGAACTAATGAAAAACTGTTTTTT. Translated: CASSQDRDRVRFGTNEKLFF.

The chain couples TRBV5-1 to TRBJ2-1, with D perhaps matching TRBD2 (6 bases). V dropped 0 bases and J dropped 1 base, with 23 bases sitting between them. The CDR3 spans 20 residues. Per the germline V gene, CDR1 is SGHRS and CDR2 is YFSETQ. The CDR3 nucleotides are TGCGCCAGCAGCTTGGGGGGTAGCGGTAATCCAAGAGGGTCCTACAATGAGCAGTTCTTC. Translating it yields CASSLGGSGNPRGSYNEQFF.

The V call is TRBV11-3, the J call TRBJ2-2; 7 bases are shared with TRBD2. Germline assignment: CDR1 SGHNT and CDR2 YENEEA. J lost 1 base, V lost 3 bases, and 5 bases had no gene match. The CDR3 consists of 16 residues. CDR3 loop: CASSLHLAENTGELFF. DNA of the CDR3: TGTGCCAGCAGCTTGCATCTAGCGGAGAACACCGGGGAGCTGTTTTTT.

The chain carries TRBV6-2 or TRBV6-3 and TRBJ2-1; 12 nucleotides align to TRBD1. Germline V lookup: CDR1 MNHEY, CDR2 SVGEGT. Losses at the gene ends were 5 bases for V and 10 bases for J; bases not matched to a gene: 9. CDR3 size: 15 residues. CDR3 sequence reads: CASSAGQGARGEQFF. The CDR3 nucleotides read TGTGCCAGCAGTGCGGGACAGGGGGCCCGAGGGGAGCAGTTCTTC.

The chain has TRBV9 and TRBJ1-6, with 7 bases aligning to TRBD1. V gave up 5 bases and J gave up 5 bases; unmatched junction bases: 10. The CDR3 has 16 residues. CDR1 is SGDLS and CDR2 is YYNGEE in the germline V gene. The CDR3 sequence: CASSLNAGQHNSPLHF. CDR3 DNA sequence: TGTGCCAGCAGTTTAAATGCGGGACAGCATAATTCACCCCTCCACTTT.

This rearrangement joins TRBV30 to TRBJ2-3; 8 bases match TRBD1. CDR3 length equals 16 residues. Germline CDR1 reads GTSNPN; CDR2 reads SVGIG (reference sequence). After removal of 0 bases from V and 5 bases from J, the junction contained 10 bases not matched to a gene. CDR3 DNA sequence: TGTGCCTGGAGTGTAGCAGGGGGCGTTTTAGGAGATACGCAGTATTTT. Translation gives CAWSVAGGVLGDTQYF.

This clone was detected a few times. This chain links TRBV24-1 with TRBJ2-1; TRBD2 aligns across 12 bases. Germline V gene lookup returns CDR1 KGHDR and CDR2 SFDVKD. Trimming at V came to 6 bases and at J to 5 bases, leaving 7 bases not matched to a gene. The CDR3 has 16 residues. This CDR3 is CATSPSGRATDNEQFF. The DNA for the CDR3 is TGTGCCACCAGTCCTAGCGGGAGGGCTACGGACAATGAGCAGTTCTTC.